This T cell receptor beta chain was captured in a study of metastatic and nonmetastatic thyroid tumors (TCRdb year 2020). Notes on the research overall: Repertoires from peripheral blood and from tumor or nodule tissue samples of malignant and benign thyroid patients were compared.

No patient had received any treatment before thyroid surgery. The study retrospectively analysed patient clinical samples collected from about 2012 to 2019 using T-cell receptor beta sequencing. Libraries were constructed by PCR. Sequencing relied on an Illumina HiSeq 4000. High-throughput sequencing was used to profile the CDR3 region of the TCR beta-chain in every patient. The published analysis was carried out like this. CDR3 differences across clinicopathological groups were used to build a classifier for discriminating distant-metastatic papillary thyroid cancer patients. The Shannon index was used to assess repertoire diversity, and the Morisita-Horn index was used to assess tumor-blood repertoire similarity. The public reads were run again by TCRdb, first through fastp at Q25 and then through MiXCR, and only productive beta chains were kept. Clone size and V and J calls follow TCRdb, not the original study. Counted in this sample were over 45,000 clones; more than 20% of them appeared once. The ten biggest clones cover under 4% of the sample.

The full study reports these points: In both blood and tumor samples, TCR beta diversity was reported to be significantly higher in malignant tumors than in benign nodules.

This clone appeared many times. Its antigen remains undetermined. No much larger clonotype is one base removed from it; base qualities were not supplied. V trim: 1 base; J trim: 15 bases; unmatched bases: 13. The CDR3 contains 15 residues, cysteine and phenylalanine counted. Just the 45-base CDR3 DNA is kept, in frame starting at base 1. CDR1 and CDR2 are read off the germline V gene as SGHTA and FQGNSA. In this chain, TRBV7-2 is recombined with TRBJ2-4; TRBD2 aligns with 9 central bases. The sample was blood. The TCR originated in a male donor with papillary thyroid cancer or a benign thyroid nodule (not recorded which). Some clones in this sample may be carry-over from other donors' samples. The CDR3 region has the sequence CASSLEGGGAPSRYF. The DNA is TGTGCCAGCAGCTTAGAGGGCGGGGGGGCCCCCAGTAGGTACTTC.